A selection of T cell receptor beta chains follows, all from one sample in a study of shared clonotypes between healthy human individuals. Repertoires were generated with immunoSEQ multiplex PCR, while TCRdb's copy carries only in-frame clones and drops some. Altogether roughly 2.6 million clones are present, roughly nine tenths being singletons, with the ten largest covering roughly 0.15%. The sequenced material came from naive CD4+ T cells sorted from blood. The receptors were sampled from a man aged 18 to 30 in good health. CDR3s include the opening cysteine and the closing phenylalanine or tryptophan. D genes are given only for firm matches. Part of the rows lack a size; the others show once, few, many or a class for expanded clones.

NA,TRBD1,TRBJ2-5,TRBV11-2,TGTGCCAGCAGCCCGGGGACAGTGCAAGAGACCCAGTACTTC,CASSPGTVQETQYF
NA,NA,TRBJ2-2,TRBV21-1,TGTGCCAGCAGCATGAGGTTTAGGGCCGGGGAGCTGTTTTTT,CASSMRFRAGELFF
NA,NA,TRBJ1-2,TRBV9,TGTGCCAGCAGCGTAGAAAAGGGACCCTATGGCTACACCTTC,CASSVEKGPYGYTF
NA,NA,TRBJ2-1,TRBV10-3,TGTGCCACGAAGCCGACAGGCCATACCTACAATGAGCAGTTCTTC,CATKPTGHTYNEQFF
NA,NA,TRBJ2-3,TRBV19,TGTGCCAGTAGTGCCTCCTCCATGGATACGCAGTATTTT,CASSASSMDTQYF
few,TRBD1,TRBJ1-1,TRBV18,TGTGCCAGCCGGGACAGCATGAACACTGAAGCTTTCTTT,CASRDSMNTEAFF
few,NA,TRBJ1-1,TRBV10-3,TGTGCCATCAGGGGCAGGGAGGGGAAGAACACTGAAGCTTTCTTT,CAIRGREGKNTEAFF
NA,NA,TRBJ1-1,TRBV6-1,TGTGCCAGCAGTCACAGGGAGGGGAACACTGAAGCTTTCTTT,CASSHREGNTEAFF
NA,NA,TRBJ2-3,TRBV30,TGTGCCTGGACCCACACAGATACGCAGTATTTT,CAWTHTDTQYF
few,TRBD2,TRBJ2-3,TRBV25-1,TGTGCCAGCAGTGAGGTGACTAGCGGGAGGGGGGATACGCAGTATTTT,CASSEVTSGRGDTQYF